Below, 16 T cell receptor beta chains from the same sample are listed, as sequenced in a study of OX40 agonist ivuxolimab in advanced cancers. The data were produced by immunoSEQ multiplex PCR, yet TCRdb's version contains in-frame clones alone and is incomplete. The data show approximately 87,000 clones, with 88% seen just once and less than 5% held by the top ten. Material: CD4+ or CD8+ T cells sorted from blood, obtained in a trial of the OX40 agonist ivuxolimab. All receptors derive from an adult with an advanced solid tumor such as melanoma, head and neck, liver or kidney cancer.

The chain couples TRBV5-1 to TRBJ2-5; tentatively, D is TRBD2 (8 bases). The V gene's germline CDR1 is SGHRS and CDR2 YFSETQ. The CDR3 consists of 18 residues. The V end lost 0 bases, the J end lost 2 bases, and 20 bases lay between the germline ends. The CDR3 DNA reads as TGCGCCAGCAGCTTGGTTCGTCAGGGGGTAGCGGGGCAAGAGACCCAGTACTTC. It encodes CASSLVRQGVAGQETQYF.

The CDR3 loop reads CASSYSGRGSPLHF. In nucleotides, the CDR3 is TGTGCCAGCAGTTATTCGGGCCGGGGGTCACCCCTCCACTTT. The chain joins TRBV6-5 to TRBJ1-6, with a tentative D call TRBD1 (5 bases). V was trimmed by 3 bases and J by 10 bases, leaving 13 bases between them. The V gene's germline CDR1 is MNHEY and CDR2 SVGAGI. The length of the CDR3 is 14 residues.

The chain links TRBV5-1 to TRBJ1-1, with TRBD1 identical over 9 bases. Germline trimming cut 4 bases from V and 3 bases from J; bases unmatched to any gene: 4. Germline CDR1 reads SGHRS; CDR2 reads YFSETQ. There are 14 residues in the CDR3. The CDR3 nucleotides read TGCGCCAGCAGCGCAAGGACAGGGGACACTGAAGCTTTCTTT. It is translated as CASSARTGDTEAFF. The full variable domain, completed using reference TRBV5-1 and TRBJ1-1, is KAGVTQTPRYLIKTRGQQVTLSCSPISGHRSVSWYQQTPGQGLQFLFEYFSETQRNKGNFPGRFSGRQFSNSRSEMNVSTLELGDSALYLCASSARTGDTEAFFGQGTRLTVV.

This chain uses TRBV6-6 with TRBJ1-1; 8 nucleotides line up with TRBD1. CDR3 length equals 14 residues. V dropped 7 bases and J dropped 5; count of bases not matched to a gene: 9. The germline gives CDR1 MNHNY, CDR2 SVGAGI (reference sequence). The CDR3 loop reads CASIAGQGETEAFF. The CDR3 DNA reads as TGTGCCAGCATAGCAGGACAGGGAGAGACTGAAGCTTTCTTT.

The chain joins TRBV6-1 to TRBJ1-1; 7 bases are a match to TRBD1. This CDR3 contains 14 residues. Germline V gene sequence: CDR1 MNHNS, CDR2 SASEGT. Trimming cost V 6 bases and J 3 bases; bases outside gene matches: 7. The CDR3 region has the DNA TGTGCCAGCAGGGGAAACACAGGGGACACTGAAGCTTTCTTT. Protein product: CASRGNTGDTEAFF.

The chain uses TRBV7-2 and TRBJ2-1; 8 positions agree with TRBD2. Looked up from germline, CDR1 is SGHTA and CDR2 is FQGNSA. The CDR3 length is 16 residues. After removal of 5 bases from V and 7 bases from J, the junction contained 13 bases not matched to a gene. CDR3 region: CASSPPGLGGFNEQFF. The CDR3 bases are TGTGCCAGCAGCCCCCCGGGACTAGGGGGTTTTAATGAGCAGTTCTTC.

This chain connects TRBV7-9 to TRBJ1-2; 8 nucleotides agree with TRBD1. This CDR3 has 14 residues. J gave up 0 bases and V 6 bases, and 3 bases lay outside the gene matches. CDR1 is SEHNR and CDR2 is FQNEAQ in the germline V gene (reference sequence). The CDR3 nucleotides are TGTGCCAGCAGTTGGACAGGGTCTAACTATGGCTACACCTTC. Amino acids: CASSWTGSNYGYTF.

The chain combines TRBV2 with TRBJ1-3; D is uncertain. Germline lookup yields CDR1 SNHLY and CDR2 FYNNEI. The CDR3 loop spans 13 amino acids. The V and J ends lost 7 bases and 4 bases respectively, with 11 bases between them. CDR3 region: CASKNSAGNTIYF. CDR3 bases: TGTGCCAGCAAAAACAGTGCCGGAAACACCATATATTTT.

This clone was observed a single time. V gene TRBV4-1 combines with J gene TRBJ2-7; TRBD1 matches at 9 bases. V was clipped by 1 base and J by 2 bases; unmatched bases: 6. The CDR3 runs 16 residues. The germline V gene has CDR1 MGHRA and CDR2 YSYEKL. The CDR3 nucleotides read TGCGCCAGCAGCCAAGTGCCGGGACAGGGAGCCTACGAGCAGTACTTC. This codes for CASSQVPGQGAYEQYF.

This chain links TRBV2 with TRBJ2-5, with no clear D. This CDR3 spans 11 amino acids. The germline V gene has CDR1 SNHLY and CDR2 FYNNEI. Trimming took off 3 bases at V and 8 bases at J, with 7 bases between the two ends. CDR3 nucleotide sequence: TGTGCCAGCAGTGATCCTCTCACCCAGTACTTC. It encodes CASSDPLTQYF. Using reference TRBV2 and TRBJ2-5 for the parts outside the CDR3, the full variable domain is EPEVTQTPSHQVTQMGQEVILRCVPISNHLYFYWYRQILGQKVEFLVSFYNNEISEKSEIFDDQFSVERPDGSNFTLKIRSTKLEDSAMYFCASSDPLTQYFGPGTRLLVL.

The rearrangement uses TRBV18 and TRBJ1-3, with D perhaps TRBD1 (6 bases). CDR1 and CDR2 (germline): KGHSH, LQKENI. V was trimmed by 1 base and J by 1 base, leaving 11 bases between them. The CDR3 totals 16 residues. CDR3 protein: CASSPLGGLSGNTIYF. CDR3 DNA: TGTGCCAGCTCACCACTTGGGGGCTTATCTGGAAACACCATATATTTT.

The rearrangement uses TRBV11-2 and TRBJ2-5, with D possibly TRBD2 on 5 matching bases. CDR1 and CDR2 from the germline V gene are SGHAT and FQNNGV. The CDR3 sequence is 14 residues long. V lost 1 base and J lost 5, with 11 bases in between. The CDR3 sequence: CASSLVTREETQYF. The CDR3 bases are TGTGCCAGCAGCTTAGTGACGAGGGAGGAGACCCAGTACTTC. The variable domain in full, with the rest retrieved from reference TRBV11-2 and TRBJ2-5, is EAGVAQSPRYKIIEKRQSVAFWCNPISGHATLYWYQQILGQGPKLLIQFQNNGVVDDSQLPKDRFSAERLKGVDSTLKIQPAKLEDSAVYLCASSLVTREETQYFGPGTRLLVL.

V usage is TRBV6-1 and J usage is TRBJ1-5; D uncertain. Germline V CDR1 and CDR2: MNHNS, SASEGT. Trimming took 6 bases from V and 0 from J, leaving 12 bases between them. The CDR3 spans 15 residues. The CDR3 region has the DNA TGTGCCAGCAGAACCACAGCTACTAGCAATCAGCCCCAGCATTTT. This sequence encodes CASRTTATSNQPQHF.

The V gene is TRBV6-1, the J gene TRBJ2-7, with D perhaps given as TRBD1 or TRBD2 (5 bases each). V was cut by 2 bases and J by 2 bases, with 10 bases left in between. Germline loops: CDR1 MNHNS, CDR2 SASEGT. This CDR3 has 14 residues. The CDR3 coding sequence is TGTGCCAGCAGTGAATCGGGACGGACCTACGAGCAGTACTTC. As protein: CASSESGRTYEQYF.

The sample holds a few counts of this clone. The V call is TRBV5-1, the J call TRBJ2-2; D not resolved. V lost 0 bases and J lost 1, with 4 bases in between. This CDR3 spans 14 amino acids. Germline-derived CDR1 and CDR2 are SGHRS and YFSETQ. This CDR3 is CASSLGQNTGELFF. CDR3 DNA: TGCGCCAGCAGCTTGGGACAGAACACCGGGGAGCTGTTTTTT.

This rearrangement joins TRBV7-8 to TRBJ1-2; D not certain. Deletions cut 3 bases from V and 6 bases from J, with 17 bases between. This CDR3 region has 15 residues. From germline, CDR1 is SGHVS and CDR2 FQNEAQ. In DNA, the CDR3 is TGTGCCAGCAGCTTTCTGGGAAATAAACAGCATGGCTACACCTTC. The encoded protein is CASSFLGNKQHGYTF.